This T cell receptor beta chain was observed in a study of shared clonotypes between healthy human individuals. The trim removed 6 bases at V and 0 bases at J, leaving 6 bases unmatched. Germline V CDR1 and CDR2: MNHNY, SVGAGI (reference sequence). The CDR3 contains 15 residues. All participating donors were Caucasian adults from Nashville, Tennessee. Partitioning of CD4+ cells yielded a CD45RA+ naive subset and a CD45RA-negative memory subset. Each cell subset's genomic DNA was divided evenly among several immunoSEQ plates. About 30,000 T cell genomes (around 200 ng DNA) went into each sorted-subset replicate. Here immunoSEQ multiplex PCR was the method, and the copy in TCRdb shows in-frame clones only, minus some. The table includes 2 million to 2.5 million clones, approximately 95% detected once.

The specimen was naive CD4+ T cells sorted from blood. The sample's subset: CD45RA+ positively selected. This chain uses TRBV6-6 with TRBJ2-7, with 9 nucleotides matching TRBD2. The TCR was taken from a man aged 18-30 years in good health. The CDR3 region is CASRPAGGLSYEQYF. The CDR3 DNA reads as TGTGCCAGCAGACCAGCGGGGGGACTCTCCTACGAGCAGTACTTC.